Listed below are T cell receptor beta chains from one sample, sequenced in a study of shared clonotypes between healthy human individuals. Method: immunoSEQ multiplex PCR; TCRdb's copy keeps in-frame clones and lacks some. The data contain roughly 2 million clones, around 95% of them seen just once; the ten biggest clones take up roughly 0.13%. The sample was naive CD4+ T cells sorted from blood. Every receptor here comes from a man between 18 and 29 years old in good health. Each CDR3 is given with its conserved first and last residue. The D gene is left open where the match is weak.

j_call	d_call	v_call	cdr3_length	cdr3_aa
TRBJ2-7	TRBD1	TRBV7-2	15	CASSQGNRGSYEQYF
TRBJ1-6	.	TRBV5-1	14	CASSSSYSDSPLHF
TRBJ2-1	TRBD2	TRBV6-6	16	CASSYLAGKSYNEQFF
TRBJ2-7	.	TRBV7-2	15	CASSLGLGDLYEQYF
TRBJ2-1	.	TRBV18	14	CASSPPARANEQFF
TRBJ2-7	.	TRBV4-1	16	CASSQVPGVSSYEQYF
TRBJ2-6	TRBD2	TRBV18	18	CASSPPTSGIPGANVLTF
TRBJ1-2	.	TRBV9	13	CASSVDPGRGSTF
TRBJ1-2	.	TRBV7-2	19	CASSSYAGTQSRTNYGYTF
TRBJ2-1	.	TRBV10-3	17	CAISTGRPTEGYNEQFF
TRBJ2-3	.	TRBV18	17	CASSPSGQGLSTDTQYF
TRBJ1-5	.	TRBV11-2	12	CASSLGLGPQHF
TRBJ1-4	.	TRBV28	13	CASSFQVVEKLFF
TRBJ2-3	.	TRBV7-2	13	CASSLGSMDTQYF
TRBJ1-2	.	TRBV4-3	15	CASSQDRTSNYGYTF
TRBJ2-7	.	TRBV5-1	14	CASSLAAEFYEQYF
TRBJ2-5	.	TRBV2	15	CASSVEGGGLKTQYF